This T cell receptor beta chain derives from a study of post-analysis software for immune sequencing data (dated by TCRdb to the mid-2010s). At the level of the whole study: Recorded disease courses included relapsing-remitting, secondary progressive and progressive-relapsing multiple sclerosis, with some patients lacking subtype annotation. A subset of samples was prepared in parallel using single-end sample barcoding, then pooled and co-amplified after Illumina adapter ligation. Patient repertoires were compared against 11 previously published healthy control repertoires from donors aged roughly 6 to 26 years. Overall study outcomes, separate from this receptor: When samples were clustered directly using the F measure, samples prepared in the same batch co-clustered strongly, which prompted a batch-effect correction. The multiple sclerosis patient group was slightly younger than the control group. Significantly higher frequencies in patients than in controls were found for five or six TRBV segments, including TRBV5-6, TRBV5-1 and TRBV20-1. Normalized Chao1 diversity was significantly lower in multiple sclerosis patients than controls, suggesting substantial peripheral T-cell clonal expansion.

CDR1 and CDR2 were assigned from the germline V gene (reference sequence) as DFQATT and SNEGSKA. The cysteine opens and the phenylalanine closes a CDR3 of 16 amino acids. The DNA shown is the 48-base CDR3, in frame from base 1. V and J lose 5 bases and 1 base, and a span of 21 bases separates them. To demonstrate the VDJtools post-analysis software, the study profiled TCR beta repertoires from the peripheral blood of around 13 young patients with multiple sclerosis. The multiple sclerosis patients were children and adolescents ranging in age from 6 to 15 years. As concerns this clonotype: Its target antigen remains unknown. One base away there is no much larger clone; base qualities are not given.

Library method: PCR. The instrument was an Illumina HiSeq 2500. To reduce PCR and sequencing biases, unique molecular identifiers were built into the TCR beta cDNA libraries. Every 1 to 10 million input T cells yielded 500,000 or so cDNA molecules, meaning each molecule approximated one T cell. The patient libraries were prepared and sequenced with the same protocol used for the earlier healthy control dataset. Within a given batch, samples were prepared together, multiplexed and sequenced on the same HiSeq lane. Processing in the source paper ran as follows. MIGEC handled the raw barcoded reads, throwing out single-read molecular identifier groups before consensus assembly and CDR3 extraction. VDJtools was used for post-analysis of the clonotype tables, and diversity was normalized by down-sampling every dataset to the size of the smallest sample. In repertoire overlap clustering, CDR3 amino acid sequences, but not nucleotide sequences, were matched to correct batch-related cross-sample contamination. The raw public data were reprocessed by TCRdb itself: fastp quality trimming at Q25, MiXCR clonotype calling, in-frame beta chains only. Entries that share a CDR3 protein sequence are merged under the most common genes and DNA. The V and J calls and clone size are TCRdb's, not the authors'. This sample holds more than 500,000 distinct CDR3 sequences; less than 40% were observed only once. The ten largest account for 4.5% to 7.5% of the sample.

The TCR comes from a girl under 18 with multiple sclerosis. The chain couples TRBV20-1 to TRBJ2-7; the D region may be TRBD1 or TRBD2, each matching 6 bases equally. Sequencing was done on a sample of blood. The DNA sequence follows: TGCAGTGCTGAGGGGTTAGGGGGGCCCGTATCCTACGAGCAGTACTTC. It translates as CSAEGLGGPVSYEQYF.